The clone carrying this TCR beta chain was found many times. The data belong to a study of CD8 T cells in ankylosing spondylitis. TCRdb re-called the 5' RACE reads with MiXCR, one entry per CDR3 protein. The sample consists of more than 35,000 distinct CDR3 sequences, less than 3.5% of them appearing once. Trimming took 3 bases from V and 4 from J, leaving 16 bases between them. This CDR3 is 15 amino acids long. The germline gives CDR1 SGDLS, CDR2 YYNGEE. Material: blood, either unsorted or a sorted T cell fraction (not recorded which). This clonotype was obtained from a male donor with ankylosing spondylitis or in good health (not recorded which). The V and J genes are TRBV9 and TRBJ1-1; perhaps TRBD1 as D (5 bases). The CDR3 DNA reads TGTGCCAGCAGCGCCTCACAGGCAGTGAGCACTGAAGCTTTCTTT. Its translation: CASSASQAVSTEAFF.